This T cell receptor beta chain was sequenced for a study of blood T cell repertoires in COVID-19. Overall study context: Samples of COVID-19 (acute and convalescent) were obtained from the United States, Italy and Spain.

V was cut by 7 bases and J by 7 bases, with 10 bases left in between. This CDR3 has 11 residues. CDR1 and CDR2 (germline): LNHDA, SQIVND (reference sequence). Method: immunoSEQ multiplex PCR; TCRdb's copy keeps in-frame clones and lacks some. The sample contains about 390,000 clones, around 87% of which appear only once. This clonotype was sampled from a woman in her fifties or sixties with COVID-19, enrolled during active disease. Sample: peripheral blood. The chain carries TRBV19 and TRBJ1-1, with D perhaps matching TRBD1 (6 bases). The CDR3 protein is CASMGTIEAFF. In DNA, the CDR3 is TGTGCCAGTATGGGGACAATTGAAGCTTTCTTT.